The 20 T cell receptor beta chains given below trace back to one sample, sequenced in a study of blood T cell repertoires in COVID-19. The assay was immunoSEQ multiplex PCR, and TCRdb's table has in-frame clones only and misses some. The table lists roughly 200,000 clones, 84% of them singletons. Sequenced input: peripheral blood. These TCRs come from a human donor in a cohort sampled during active COVID-19.

The gene calls are TRBV28 and TRBJ2-3, with D tentatively TRBD2 (6 bases). Trimming removed 3 bases from V and 10 bases from J, with 23 bases in between. CDR1 and CDR2 (germline): MDHEN, SYDVKM. The CDR3 is 16 amino acids. DNA for the CDR3: TGTGCCAGCAGTTTGGGGAGGAGGGGCCGCCCCGGATCGCAGTATTTT. This codes for CASSLGRRGRPGSQYF. The full variable domain, rest sourced from reference TRBV28 and TRBJ2-3, is DVKVTQSSRYLVKRTGEKVFLECVQDMDHENMFWYRQDPGLGLRLIYFSYDVKMKEKGDIPEGYSVSREKKERFSLILESASTNQTSMYLCASSLGRRGRPGSQYFGPGTRLTVL.

The chain recombines TRBV10-1 with TRBJ1-5; D is undetermined. The ends were cut back, 9 bases at V and 1 base at J, with 10 bases in the middle. CDR1 and CDR2 (germline): WNHNN, SYGVQD (reference sequence). The CDR3 has 13 residues. The CDR3 DNA sequence: TGCGCCAGGTGGGCTTGGAGCAATCAGCCCCAGCATTTT. It translates to CARWAWSNQPQHF.

This rearrangement joins TRBV7-9 to TRBJ2-7; maybe TRBD1 (5 bases). Germline lookup yields CDR1 SEHNR and CDR2 FQNEAQ (reference sequence). V was shortened by 5 bases and J by 0 bases, with 11 bases between the two germline ends. The CDR3 runs 14 residues. Here the CDR3 reads CASSKETVSYEQYF. The CDR3 nucleotides are TGTGCCAGCAGCAAAGAGACAGTCTCCTACGAGCAGTACTTC.

The chain couples TRBV7-2 to TRBJ1-1, with a weak D call TRBD1 (5 bases). The CDR3 loop spans 14 amino acids. V gave up 5 bases and J gave up 1 base, with 11 bases separating them. Germline V gene data show CDR1 as SGHTA and CDR2 as FQGNSA. The CDR3 DNA reads TGTGCCAGCAGCCCGCAGGGCGAGAACACTGAAGCTTTCTTT. Translating it yields CASSPQGENTEAFF.

This chain links TRBV19 with TRBJ1-2; no definite D call. CDR3 length: 14 residues. V dropped 5 bases and J dropped 3 bases, with 13 bases sitting between them. The germline CDR1 and CDR2 sequences are LNHDA and SQIVND (reference sequence). In DNA form, the CDR3 reads TGTGCCAGTAGTGCCGGGATCTTCGACTATGGCTACACCTTC. This codes for CASSAGIFDYGYTF. Complete variable domain (other parts from reference TRBV19 and TRBJ1-2): DGGITQSPKYLFRKEGQNVTLSCEQNLNHDAMYWYRQDPGQGLRLIYYSQIVNDFQKGDIAEGYSVSREKKESFPLTVTSAQKNPTAFYLCASSAGIFDYGYTFGSGTRLTVV.

This chain joins TRBV5-6 and TRBJ2-1; tentatively, D is TRBD2 (5 bases). There are 14 residues in the CDR3. Trimming shortened V by 2 bases and J by 5 bases, and 11 bases separated the two germline ends. The germline CDR1 and CDR2 sequences are SGHDT and YYEEEE. CDR3 coding DNA: TGTGCCAGCAGCTTAGGCGGGTACCACAATGAGCAGTTCTTC. This sequence encodes CASSLGGYHNEQFF.

The chain employs TRBV5-1 and TRBJ1-5; tentatively, D is TRBD1 (5 bases). CDR3 length: 14 amino acids. Germline lookup yields CDR1 SGHRS and CDR2 YFSETQ. The germline V and J ends were trimmed by 4 bases and 6 bases, with 14 bases remaining between them. The CDR3 sequence is CASSPSTGFQPQHF. As DNA, the CDR3 is TGCGCCAGCAGCCCGAGCACAGGATTTCAGCCCCAGCATTTT.

This chain connects TRBV4-1 to TRBJ1-1; 7 bases are a match to TRBD1. The CDR3 runs 15 residues. CDR1 MGHRA and CDR2 YSYEKL come from the germline V gene. V lost 1 base to trimming and J lost 11 bases; unmatched junction nucleotides: 13. The CDR3 region is CASSQVQDRTLGAFF. CDR3 nucleotide sequence: TGCGCCAGCAGCCAAGTCCAGGACAGGACATTAGGGGCTTTCTTT.

V usage is TRBV30 and J usage is TRBJ2-2; D remains ambiguous. Germline CDR1 and CDR2: GTSNPN and SVGIG (reference sequence). The germline V and J ends were trimmed by 4 bases and 10 bases, with 10 bases remaining between them. The length of the CDR3 is 11 residues. The CDR3 DNA is TGTGCCTGGACGAGGTCATTGGAGCTGTTTTTT. Its protein product is CAWTRSLELFF.

V and J are TRBV18 and TRBJ2-5; D is possibly TRBD1 (6 bases). The CDR3 is made up of 15 amino acids. Germline-derived CDR1 and CDR2 are KGHSH and LQKENI. V was pared by 2 bases and J by 6 bases, with 16 bases between. CDR3 DNA: TGTGCCAGCTCACCATCGGCAGGGGAGCGAAAGACCCAGTACTTC. Translating it yields CASSPSAGERKTQYF.

This chain connects TRBV27 to TRBJ2-2; D perhaps matches TRBD1 (6 bases). In germline, CDR1 is MNHEY, CDR2 SMNVEV (reference sequence). This CDR3 spans 15 amino acids. V lost 5 bases and J 1 base, leaving 11 bases between the germline ends. DNA for the CDR3: TGTGCCAGCAGTCCCCGGACAGTGAACACCGGGGAGCTGTTTTTT. It codes for CASSPRTVNTGELFF.

This clone was seen a handful of times. The rearrangement joins TRBV28 to TRBJ2-5; D possibly corresponds to TRBD2 (7 bases). Germline V gene sequence: CDR1 MDHEN, CDR2 SYDVKM. The CDR3 contains 15 residues. V lost 3 bases, J lost 5 bases, and 16 bases lay in between. The CDR3 DNA sequence: TGTGCCAGCAGTTTTCAGGGAGGGGGATCGGAGACCCAGTACTTC. Protein product: CASSFQGGGSETQYF.

This clone has a handful of counts. This chain links TRBV27 with TRBJ1-6; 7 bases match TRBD1. Per the germline V gene, CDR1 is MNHEY and CDR2 is SMNVEV (reference sequence). There are 13 residues in the CDR3. Trimming at V came to 8 bases and at J to 4 bases, leaving 2 bases not matched to a gene. DNA of the CDR3: TGTGCCAGCTCGGGACAGTATAATTCACCCCTCCACTTT. Encoded protein: CASSGQYNSPLHF.

The chain links TRBV30 to TRBJ1-2; TRBD1 might be the D (5 bases). V gave up 0 bases and J gave up 7 bases, with 12 bases separating them. The length of the CDR3 is 13 residues. Germline values: CDR1 GTSNPN, CDR2 SVGIG (reference sequence). CDR3 in amino acids: CAWSVTGQGGYTF. The CDR3, as DNA: TGTGCCTGGAGTGTAACGGGCCAGGGTGGCTACACCTTC.

This clone was counted a single time. The chain couples TRBV6-4 to TRBJ1-2; maybe TRBD1 (5 bases). CDR1 MRHNA and CDR2 SNTAGT come from the germline V gene. CDR3 length: 18 residues. Trimming removed 7 bases at V and 1 base at J, with 25 bases between. The CDR3: CASKSGGETALVNYGYTF. In DNA form, the CDR3 reads TGTGCCAGCAAATCGGGAGGGGAGACAGCGCTGGTTAACTATGGCTACACCTTC.

The rearrangement uses TRBV5-1 and TRBJ2-1; no definite D call. Germline CDR1 SGHRS, CDR2 YFSETQ. Between the trimmed V and J ends, which lost 4 bases and 10 bases, there was a span of 18 bases. This CDR3 region has 14 residues. CDR3 DNA: TGCGCCAGCAGCGGTGGAGTATTCGAGGAGGAGCAGTTCTTC. Its translation is CASSGGVFEEEQFF.

The chain uses TRBV5-1 and TRBJ2-5; the match to TRBD2 covers 7 bases. The CDR3 extends over 16 amino acids. The germline V gene encodes CDR1 SGHRS and CDR2 YFSETQ. The junction had 12 bases not matched to a gene; V was cut back by 2 bases and J by 5 bases. The CDR3 region is CASSFKPSGEGETQYF. As DNA, the CDR3 is TGCGCCAGCAGCTTTAAGCCCAGCGGGGAGGGGGAGACCCAGTACTTC.

This clone showed up just once. The genes are TRBV15 and TRBJ2-1; the D gene is possibly TRBD2 (6 bases). With 0 bases removed from V and 6 bases from J, the gap between germline ends came to 9 bases. CDR1 LNHNV and CDR2 YYDKDF come from the germline V gene (reference sequence). The CDR3 has 14 amino acids. The chain's CDR3 is CATSRDRGFNEQFF. The CDR3 DNA reads TGTGCCACCAGCAGAGATCGGGGGTTCAATGAGCAGTTCTTC.

The V gene is TRBV28, the J gene TRBJ1-3; 8 bases match TRBD1. V shed 4 bases and J 2 bases; nucleotides not matched to a gene: 7. The CDR3 sequence is 16 residues long. The germline CDR1 and CDR2 sequences are MDHEN and SYDVKM. CDR3: CASSSWTGRTGNTIYF. CDR3 nucleotides: TGTGCCAGCAGTTCCTGGACAGGGAGGACTGGAAACACCATATATTTT.

V usage is TRBV7-9 and J usage is TRBJ2-2; tentative D call: TRBD1 (6 bases). Germline CDR1 SEHNR, CDR2 FQNEAQ (reference sequence). V lost 2 bases to trimming and J lost 3 bases, with 16 bases between them. The CDR3 is 17 residues long. CDR3 region: CASSLNRVFLDTGELFF. CDR3 coding DNA: TGTGCCAGCAGCTTAAACAGGGTATTTTTGGACACCGGGGAGCTGTTTTTT.